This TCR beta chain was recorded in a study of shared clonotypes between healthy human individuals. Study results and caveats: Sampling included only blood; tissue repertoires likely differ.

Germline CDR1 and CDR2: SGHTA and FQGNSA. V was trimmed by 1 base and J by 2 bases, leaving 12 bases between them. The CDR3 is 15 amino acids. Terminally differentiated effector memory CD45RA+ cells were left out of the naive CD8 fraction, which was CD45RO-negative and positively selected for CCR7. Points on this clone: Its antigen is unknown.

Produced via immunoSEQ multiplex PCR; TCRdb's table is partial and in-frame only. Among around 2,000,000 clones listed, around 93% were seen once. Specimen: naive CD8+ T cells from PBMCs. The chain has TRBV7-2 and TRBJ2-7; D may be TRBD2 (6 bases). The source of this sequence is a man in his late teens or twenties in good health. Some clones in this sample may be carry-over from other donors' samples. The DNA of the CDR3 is TGTGCCAGCAGCTTAGTCGTGGGGGGACCCTACGAGCAGTACTTC. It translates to CASSLVVGGPYEQYF. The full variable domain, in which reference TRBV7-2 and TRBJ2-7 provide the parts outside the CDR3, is GAGVSQSPSNKVTEKGKDVELRCDPISGHTALYWYRQSLGQGLEFLIYFQGNSAPDKSGLPSDRFSAERTGGSVSTLTIQRTQQEDSAVYLCASSLVVGGPYEQYFGPGTRLTVT.